This T cell receptor (beta chain) came from a study of T cell repertoires in cytomegalovirus infection (dated by TCRdb to between 2018 and 2021). With respect to the entire study: Recently identified HLA-C-restricted CMV epitopes, whose presentation resists viral immunomodulation, were targeted by peptide stimulations together with well-studied HLA-B-restricted epitopes. Donor HLA type was relevant to the analysis, as public TCR beta signatures indicated carriage of CMV infection together with the matching HLA type.

The sequencer listed for this sample is Illumina HiSeq 1500. TCRdb took the public reads, trimmed them with fastp at Q25, ran MiXCR for clone calling and kept in-frame beta chains. Each record represents a unique CDR3 protein, reported with the most common genes and DNA among its rows. The sample table shows roughly 340,000 distinct CDR3 sequences, and about 27% are seen once. Over 15% of the sample is in the top ten clones. This clonotype was counted many times. Its antigen is still unknown. No quality values exist for individual bases; no much larger clone is one base distant. Read against the paper, the sample's treatment or condition label means: in vitro stimulation with specific CMV peptide epitopes to enrich CMV-specific T cells. V is pared back by 5 bases and J by 0 bases, with 7 bases lying between the germline termini. Spanning cysteine to phenylalanine, the CDR3 consists of 14 amino acids. Just the 42-base CDR3 DNA is kept, in frame starting at base 1.

The paper as a whole reports these results and caveats: The ex vivo response was dominated by HLA-C-restricted CMV-specific TCR beta clonotypes, which also provided the single most frequent clonotype in two of eight donors. Carriers of CMV infection plus the relevant HLA type were discriminated by the cumulative frequency of public TCR beta family members in the study cohort and in an independent roughly 400-donor cohort.

Specimen: cultured PBMCs, collected from culture after CMV antigen stimulation. This TCR derives from a human donor in good health (CMV status not recorded). Some clones in this sample may be carry-over from other donors' samples. The V gene is TRBV12-3 or TRBV12-4 and the J gene is TRBJ1-4; tentative D gene TRBD1, with 5 bases matching. This receptor carries the CDR3 CASSPQATNEKLFF. In nucleotides, the sequence is TGTGCCAGCAGTCCACAGGCAACTAATGAAAAACTGTTTTTT.